This T cell receptor (beta chain) is from a study of T-cell reconstitution after alpha-beta-depleted transplantation in children. As it was prepared, the TCRbeta library received unique molecular identifiers. TCRdb passed the PCR reads through MiXCR, listing each CDR3 protein once. The data show hundreds of thousands of distinct CDR3 sequences, with over 10% seen just once and approximately 2.1% held by the top ten. The V and J ends lost 7 bases and 4 bases, in that order; junction bases with no gene match: 9. Germline CDR1 and CDR2: KGHDR and SFDVKD. The CDR3 is made up of 18 amino acids. This sequence was found in a male patient between 5 and 17 years old who had a stem cell transplant for acute myeloid leukemia, so the T cells may come from the graft donor. The chain joins TRBV24-1 to TRBJ2-1; 16 bases are a match to TRBD2. Sequenced material: PBMCs, mostly from graft donor cells, taken 360 days after TCRalphabeta/CD19-depleted stem cell transplant. Written as DNA, the CDR3 is TGTGCCACCAGCGACCGATCGGGACTAGCGGGAGGGTACAATGAGCAGTTCTTC. It yields the protein CATSDRSGLAGGYNEQFF.